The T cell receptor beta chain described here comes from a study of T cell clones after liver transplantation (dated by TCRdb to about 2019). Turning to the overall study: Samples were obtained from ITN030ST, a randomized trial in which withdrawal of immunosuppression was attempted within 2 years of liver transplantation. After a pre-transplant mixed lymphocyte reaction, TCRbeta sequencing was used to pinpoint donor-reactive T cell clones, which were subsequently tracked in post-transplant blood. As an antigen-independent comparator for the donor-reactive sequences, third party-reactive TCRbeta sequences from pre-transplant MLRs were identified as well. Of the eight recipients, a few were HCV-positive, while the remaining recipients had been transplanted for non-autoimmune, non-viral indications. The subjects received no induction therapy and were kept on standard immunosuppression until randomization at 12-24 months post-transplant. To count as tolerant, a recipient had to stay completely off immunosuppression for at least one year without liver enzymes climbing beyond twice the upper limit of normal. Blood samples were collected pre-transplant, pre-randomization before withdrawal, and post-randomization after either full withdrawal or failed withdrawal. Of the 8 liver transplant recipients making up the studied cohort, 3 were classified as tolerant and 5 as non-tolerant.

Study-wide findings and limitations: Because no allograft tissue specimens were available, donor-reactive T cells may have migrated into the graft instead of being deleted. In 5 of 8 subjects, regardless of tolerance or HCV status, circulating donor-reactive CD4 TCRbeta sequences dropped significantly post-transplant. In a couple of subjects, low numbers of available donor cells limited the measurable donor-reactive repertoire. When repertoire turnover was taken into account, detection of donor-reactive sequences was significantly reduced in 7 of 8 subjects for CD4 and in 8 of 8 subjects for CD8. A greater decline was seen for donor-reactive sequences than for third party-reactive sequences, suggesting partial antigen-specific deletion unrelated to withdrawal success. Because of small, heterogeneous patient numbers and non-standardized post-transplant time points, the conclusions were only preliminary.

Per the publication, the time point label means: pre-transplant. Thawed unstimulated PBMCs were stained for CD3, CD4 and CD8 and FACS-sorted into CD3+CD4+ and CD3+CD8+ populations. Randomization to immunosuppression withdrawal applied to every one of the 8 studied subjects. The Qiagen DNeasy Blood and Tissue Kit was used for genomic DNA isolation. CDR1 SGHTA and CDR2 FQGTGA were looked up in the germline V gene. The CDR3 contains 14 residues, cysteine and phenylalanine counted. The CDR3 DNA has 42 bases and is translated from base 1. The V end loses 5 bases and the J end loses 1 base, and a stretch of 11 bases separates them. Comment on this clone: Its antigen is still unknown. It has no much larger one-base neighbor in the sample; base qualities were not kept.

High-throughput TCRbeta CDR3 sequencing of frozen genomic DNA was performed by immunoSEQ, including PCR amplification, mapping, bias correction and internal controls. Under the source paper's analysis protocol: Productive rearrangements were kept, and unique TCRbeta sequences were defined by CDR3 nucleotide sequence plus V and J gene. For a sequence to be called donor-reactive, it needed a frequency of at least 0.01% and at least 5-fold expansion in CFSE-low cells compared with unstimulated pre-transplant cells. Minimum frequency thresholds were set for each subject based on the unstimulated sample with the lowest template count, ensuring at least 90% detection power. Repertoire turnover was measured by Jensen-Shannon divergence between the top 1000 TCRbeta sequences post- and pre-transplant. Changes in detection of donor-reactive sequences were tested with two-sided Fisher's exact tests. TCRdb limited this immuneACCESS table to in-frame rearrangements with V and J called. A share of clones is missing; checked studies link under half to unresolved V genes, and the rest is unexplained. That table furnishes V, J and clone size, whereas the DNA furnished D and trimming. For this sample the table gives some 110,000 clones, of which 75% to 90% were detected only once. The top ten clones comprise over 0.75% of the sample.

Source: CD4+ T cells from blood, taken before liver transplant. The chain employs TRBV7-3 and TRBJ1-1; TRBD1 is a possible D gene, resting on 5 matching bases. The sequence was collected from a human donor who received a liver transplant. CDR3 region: CASSLGGENTEAFF. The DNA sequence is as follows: TGTGCCAGCAGCCTTGGGGGAGAGAACACTGAAGCTTTCTTT.